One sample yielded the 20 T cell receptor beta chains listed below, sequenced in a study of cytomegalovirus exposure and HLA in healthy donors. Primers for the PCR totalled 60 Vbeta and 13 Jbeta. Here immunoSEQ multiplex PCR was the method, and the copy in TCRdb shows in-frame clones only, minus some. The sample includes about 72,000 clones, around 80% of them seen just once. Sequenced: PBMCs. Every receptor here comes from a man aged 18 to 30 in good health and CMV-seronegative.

As DNA, the CDR3 is TGTGCCAGCAGCTTAGACGGAATCCGGAGCACTGAAGCTTTCTTT. It yields the protein CASSLDGIRSTEAFF. The gene calls are TRBV7-9 and TRBJ1-1; no definite D call. This CDR3 comprises 15 residues. Looked up from germline, CDR1 is SEHNR and CDR2 is FQNEAQ (reference sequence). The V end lost 1 base, the J end lost 4 bases, and 13 bases lay between the germline ends.

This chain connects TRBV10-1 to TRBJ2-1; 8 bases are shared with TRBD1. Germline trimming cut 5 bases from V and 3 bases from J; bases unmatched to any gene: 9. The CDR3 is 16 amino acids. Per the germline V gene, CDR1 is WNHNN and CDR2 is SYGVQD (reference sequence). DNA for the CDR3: TGCGCCAGCAGTCAGAGGGACAGGTCTTGCTACAATGAGCAGTTCTTC. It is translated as CASSQRDRSCYNEQFF.

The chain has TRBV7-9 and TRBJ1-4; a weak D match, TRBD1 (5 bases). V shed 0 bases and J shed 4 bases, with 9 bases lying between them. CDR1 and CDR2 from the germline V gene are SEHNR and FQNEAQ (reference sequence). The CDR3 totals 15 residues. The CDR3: CASSLALQGNEKLFF. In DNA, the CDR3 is TGTGCCAGCAGCTTAGCGCTCCAGGGTAATGAAAAACTGTTTTTT.

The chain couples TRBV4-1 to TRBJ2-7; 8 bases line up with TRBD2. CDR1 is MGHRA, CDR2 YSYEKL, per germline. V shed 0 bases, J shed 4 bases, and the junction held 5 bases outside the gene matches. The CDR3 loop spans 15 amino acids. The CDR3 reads CASSQDKLADYEQYF. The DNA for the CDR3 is TGCGCCAGCAGCCAAGATAAACTAGCGGATTACGAGCAGTACTTC.

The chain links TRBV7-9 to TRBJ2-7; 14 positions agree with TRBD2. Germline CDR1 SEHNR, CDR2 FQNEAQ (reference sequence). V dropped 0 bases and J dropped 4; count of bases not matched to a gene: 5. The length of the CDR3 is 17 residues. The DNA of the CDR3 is TGTGCCAGCAGCTTAGCCCGAGGACTAGCGGGAGGATACGAGCAGTACTTC. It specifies CASSLARGLAGGYEQYF.

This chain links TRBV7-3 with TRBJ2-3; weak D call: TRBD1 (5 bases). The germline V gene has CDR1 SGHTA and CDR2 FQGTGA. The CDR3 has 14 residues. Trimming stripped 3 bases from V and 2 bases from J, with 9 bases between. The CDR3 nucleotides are TGTGCCAGCAGCTTCAAGGGGTACACAGATACGCAGTATTTT. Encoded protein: CASSFKGYTDTQYF.

CDR3 sequence (DNA): TGCGCCAGCAGCATGAGGGGGGGGCCTAACAATGAGCAGTTCTTC. Translating it yields CASSMRGGPNNEQFF. V is TRBV5-1 and J is TRBJ2-1; D may be TRBD2 (7 bases). CDR1 is SGHRS and CDR2 is YFSETQ in the germline V gene. Deletions cut 4 bases from V and 5 bases from J, with 16 bases between. The CDR3 extends over 15 amino acids.

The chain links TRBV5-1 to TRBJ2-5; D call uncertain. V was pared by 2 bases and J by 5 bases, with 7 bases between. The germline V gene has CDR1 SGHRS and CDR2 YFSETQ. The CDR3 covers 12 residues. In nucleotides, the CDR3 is TGCGCCAGCAGCTTTTCTTTGGAGACCCAGTACTTC. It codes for CASSFSLETQYF.

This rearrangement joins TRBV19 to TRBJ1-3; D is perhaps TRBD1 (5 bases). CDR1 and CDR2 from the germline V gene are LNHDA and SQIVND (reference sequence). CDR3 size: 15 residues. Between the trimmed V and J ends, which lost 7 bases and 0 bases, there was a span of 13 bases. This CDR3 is CASTGTAPSGNTIYF. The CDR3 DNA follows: TGTGCCAGTACCGGGACTGCGCCCTCTGGAAACACCATATATTTT.

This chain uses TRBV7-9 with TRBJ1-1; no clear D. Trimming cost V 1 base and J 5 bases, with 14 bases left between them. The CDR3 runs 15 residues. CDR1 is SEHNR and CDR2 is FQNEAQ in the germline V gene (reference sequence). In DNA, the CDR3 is TGTGCCAGCAGCTTAGGAGGTGCTGGAGGGACTGAAGCTTTCTTT. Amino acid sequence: CASSLGGAGGTEAFF.

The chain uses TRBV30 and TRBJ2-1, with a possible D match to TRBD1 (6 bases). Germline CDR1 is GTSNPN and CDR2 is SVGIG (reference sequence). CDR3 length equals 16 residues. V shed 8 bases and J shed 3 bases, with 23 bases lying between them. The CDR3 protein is CARQETGMAGYNEQFF. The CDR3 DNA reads TGTGCCCGCCAAGAGACAGGTATGGCGGGCTACAATGAGCAGTTCTTC.

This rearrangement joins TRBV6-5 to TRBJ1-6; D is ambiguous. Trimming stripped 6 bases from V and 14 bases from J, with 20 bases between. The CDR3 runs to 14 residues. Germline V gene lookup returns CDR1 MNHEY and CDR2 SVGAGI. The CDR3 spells CASRRVGPSRTLHF. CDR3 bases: TGTGCCAGCAGGAGGGTCGGTCCCAGTAGGACCCTCCACTTT.

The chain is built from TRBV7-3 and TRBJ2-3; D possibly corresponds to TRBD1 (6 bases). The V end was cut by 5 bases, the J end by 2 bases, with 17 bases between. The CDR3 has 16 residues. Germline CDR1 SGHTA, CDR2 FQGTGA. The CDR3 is CASSHGVGHFTDTQYF. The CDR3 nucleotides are TGTGCCAGCAGCCATGGAGTGGGACATTTCACAGATACGCAGTATTTT.

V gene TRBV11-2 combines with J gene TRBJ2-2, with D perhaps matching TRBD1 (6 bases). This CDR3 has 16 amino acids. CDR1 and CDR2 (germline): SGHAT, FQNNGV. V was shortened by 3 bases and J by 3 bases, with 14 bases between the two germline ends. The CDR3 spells CASSFSRGADTGELFF. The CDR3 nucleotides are TGTGCCAGCAGCTTTAGCAGGGGCGCGGACACCGGGGAGCTGTTTTTT.

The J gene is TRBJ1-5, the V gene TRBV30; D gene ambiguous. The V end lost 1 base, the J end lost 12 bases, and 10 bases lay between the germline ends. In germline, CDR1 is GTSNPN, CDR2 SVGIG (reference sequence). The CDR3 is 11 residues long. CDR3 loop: CAWSAGSIQHF. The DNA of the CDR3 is TGTGCCTGGAGTGCCGGGTCGATCCAGCATTTT. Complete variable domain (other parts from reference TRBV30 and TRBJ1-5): SQTIHQWPATLVQPVGSPLSLECTVEGTSNPNLYWYRQAAGRGLQLLFYSVGIGQISSEVPQNLSASRPQDRQFILSSKKLLLSDSGFYLCAWSAGSIQHFGDGTRLSIL.

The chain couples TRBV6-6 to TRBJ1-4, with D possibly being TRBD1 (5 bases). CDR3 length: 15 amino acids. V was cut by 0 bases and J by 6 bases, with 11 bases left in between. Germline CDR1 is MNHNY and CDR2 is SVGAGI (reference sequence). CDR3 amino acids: CASSYSTVRDEKLFF. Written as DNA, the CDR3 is TGTGCCAGCAGTTACTCGACCGTCAGGGATGAAAAACTGTTTTTT.

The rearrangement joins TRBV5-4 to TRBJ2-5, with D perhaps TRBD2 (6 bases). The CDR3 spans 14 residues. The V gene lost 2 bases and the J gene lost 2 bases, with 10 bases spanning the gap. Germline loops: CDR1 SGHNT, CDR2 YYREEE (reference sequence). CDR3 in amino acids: CASSFLRGQETQYF. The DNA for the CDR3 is TGTGCCAGCAGCTTTCTCCGGGGGCAAGAGACCCAGTACTTC. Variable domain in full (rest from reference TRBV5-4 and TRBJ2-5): ETGVTQSPTHLIKTRGQQVTLRCSSQSGHNTVSWYQQALGQGPQFIFQYYREEENGRGNFPPRFSGLQFPNYSSELNVNALELDDSALYLCASSFLRGQETQYFGPGTRLLVL.

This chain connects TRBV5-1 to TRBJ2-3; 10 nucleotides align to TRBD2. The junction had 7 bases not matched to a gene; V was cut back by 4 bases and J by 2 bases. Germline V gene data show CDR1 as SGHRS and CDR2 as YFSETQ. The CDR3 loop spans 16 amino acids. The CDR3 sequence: CASSKLTSGLTDTQYF. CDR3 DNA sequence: TGCGCCAGCAGCAAACTGACTAGCGGGCTCACAGATACGCAGTATTTT. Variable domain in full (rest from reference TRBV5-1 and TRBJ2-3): KAGVTQTPRYLIKTRGQQVTLSCSPISGHRSVSWYQQTPGQGLQFLFEYFSETQRNKGNFPGRFSGRQFSNSRSEMNVSTLELGDSALYLCASSKLTSGLTDTQYFGPGTRLTVL.

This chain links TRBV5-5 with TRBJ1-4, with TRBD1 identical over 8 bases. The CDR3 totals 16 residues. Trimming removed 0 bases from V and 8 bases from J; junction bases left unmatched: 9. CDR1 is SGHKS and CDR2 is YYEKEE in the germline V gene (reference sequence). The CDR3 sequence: CASSLGTGWDSEKLFF. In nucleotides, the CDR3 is TGTGCCAGCAGCTTGGGGACAGGGTGGGACTCAGAAAAACTGTTTTTT.

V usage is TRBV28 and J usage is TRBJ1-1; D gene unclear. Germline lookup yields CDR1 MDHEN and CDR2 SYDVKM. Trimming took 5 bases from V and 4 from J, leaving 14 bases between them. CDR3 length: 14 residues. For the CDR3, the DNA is TGTGCCAGCAGTGTTGATCTAACGGGCACTGAAGCTTTCTTT. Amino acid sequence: CASSVDLTGTEAFF.